Reported below is one TCR beta chain. Its target antigen remains unknown. There are no base qualities to consult, and no much larger clone falls within one base. The data are from a study of CD8+CD57+ T cells in acquired aplastic anemia listed by TCRdb under 2018. Concerning the study at large: DNA extracted from sorted CD4+ and CD8+ cells had a mean of roughly 3.4 ug, with a range of 0.2 to 27.4 ug.

TCR beta VDJ combination and CDR3 sequence profiling used genomic DNA as the template. An Illumina HiSeq 2000 was used for TCR repertoire sequencing. Per the authors' processing: TRBV/TRBJ rearrangement plots, CDR3 size and DJ length profiles, and Simpson's diversity index were used to assess repertoires. The immunodominant clone was defined as the most abundant DNA sequence in deep sequencing data. CDR3 amino acid sequences were checked for sharing between subjects and were compared against published repertoires and the VDJdb database. TCRdb took the public reads, trimmed them with fastp at Q25, ran MiXCR for clone calling and kept in-frame beta chains. One record per CDR3 amino acid sequence lists the most common genes and DNA. It is TCRdb's table, rather than the study itself, that gives the V and J calls and clone size. The sample contains 150,000 to 200,000 distinct CDR3 sequences, less than 65% of them found a single time. About 45% of the sample lies in the top ten.

The CDR3 sequence holds 15 residues, the cysteine and phenylalanine included. The only DNA kept is the CDR3, 45 bases in frame from the first base. Trimming leaves V shorter by 4 bases and J shorter by 0 bases, with the junction holding 3 bases beyond the gene matches. CDR1 LNHDA and CDR2 SQIVND are derived from the germline V gene (reference sequence). Paper-wide results and their limitations: Fewer than 35 CD8+ CDR3 sequences were found to be shared between patients and controls, but these sequences appeared to be highly expressed in patients and within the immunodominant clones of the patients. CD8+ Simpson's diversity did not differ significantly between patients and healthy controls (P=0.060).

In the study, sorted CD4+ and CD8+ blood T cells from patients with severe aplastic anemia and from healthy subjects underwent deep sequencing of TCR repertoires. Ficoll-Paque density gradient centrifugation was used to isolate peripheral blood mononuclear cells. CD4+ and CD8+ T cells were sorted by FACS or magnetic beads before DNA extraction. The material sequenced was sorted CD4+, CD8+, or CD8+CD57+ T cells (not recorded which) from PBMCs. This TCR was recovered from a human donor with severe aplastic anemia or a healthy control (not recorded which). The chain links TRBV19 with TRBJ1-2; 9 central bases correspond to TRBD1. In nucleotides, the sequence is TGTGCCAGTAGTAGGGACAGGGCCTCTAACTATGGCTACACCTTC. This yields the protein CASSRDRASNYGYTF.